The 18 T cell receptor beta chains presented below share a single source sample, sequenced in a study of CD8+CD57+ T cells in acquired aplastic anemia. TCR beta VDJ and CDR3 profiles were obtained from a genomic DNA template. TCRdb reprocessed the reads via MiXCR and lists one record per CDR3 protein. The table lists about 190,000 distinct CDR3 sequences, over 60% of them singletons. The specimen sequenced was sorted CD4+, CD8+, or CD8+CD57+ T cells (not recorded which) from PBMCs. All receptors derive from a human donor with severe aplastic anemia or a healthy control (not recorded which).

The chain's CDR3 is CSGGAGLFTDTQYF. Here the CDR3 DNA reads TGCAGCGGGGGGGCAGGCCTATTCACAGATACGCAGTATTTT. The chain links TRBV29-1 to TRBJ2-3; the D call may be TRBD1 or TRBD2 (6 bases each). The CDR3 loop spans 14 amino acids. V lost 7 bases and J 2 bases, leaving 16 bases between the germline ends. Germline CDR1 and CDR2: SQVTM and ANQGSEA.

The chain links TRBV24-1 to TRBJ2-1, with D hard to call. Trimming took 2 bases from V and 6 from J, leaving 7 bases between them. This CDR3 region has 13 residues. Germline assignment: CDR1 KGHDR and CDR2 SFDVKD. The CDR3 is CATSDYTANEQFF. CDR3 nucleotides: TGTGCCACCAGTGATTACACGGCCAATGAGCAGTTCTTC.

The chain combines TRBV24-1 with TRBJ1-6, with TRBD1 as a possible D gene (5 bases). V gave up 6 bases and J gave up 5 bases, with 10 bases separating them. The germline V gene encodes CDR1 KGHDR and CDR2 SFDVKD. The CDR3 has 14 residues. The CDR3 nucleotides read TGTGCCACCAGTATGGGGCGGGATAATTCACCCCTCCACTTT. It codes for CATSMGRDNSPLHF.

The V and J genes are TRBV5-1 and TRBJ2-1; maybe TRBD1 (5 bases). The CDR3 is made up of 12 amino acids. The ends were cut back, 6 bases at V and 7 bases at J, with 11 bases in the middle. The V gene's germline CDR1 is SGHRS and CDR2 YFSETQ. CDR3 region: CASTPGHNEQFF. CDR3 DNA: TGCGCCAGCACCCCTGGACATAATGAGCAGTTCTTC.

This clonotype was seen many times. The chain couples TRBV2 to TRBJ1-5; TRBD1 is a possible D gene (6 bases). The CDR3 sequence is 13 residues long. CDR1 is SNHLY, CDR2 FYNNEI, per germline. Trimming shortened V by 10 bases and J by 2 bases, and 12 bases separated the two germline ends. In nucleotides, the CDR3 is TGTGCCAACAGGGAACACGGCAATCAGCCCCAGCATTTT. This codes for CANREHGNQPQHF.

This clonotype has a count of ten or more. This chain links TRBV4-3 with TRBJ2-3, with no clear D. Germline V lookup: CDR1 LGHNA, CDR2 YSLEER. CDR3 length: 14 residues. V was trimmed by 0 bases and J by 2 bases, leaving 6 bases between them. This chain's CDR3 is CASSQDRPTDTQYF. The CDR3 coding sequence is TGCGCCAGCAGCCAAGATCGGCCCACAGATACGCAGTATTTT.

The chain carries TRBV7-9 and TRBJ2-5; no clear D gene. With 1 base removed from V and 3 bases from J, the gap between germline ends came to 12 bases. Germline CDR1 reads SEHNR; CDR2 reads FQNEAQ (reference sequence). This CDR3 spans 15 amino acids. Written as DNA, the CDR3 is TGTGCCAGCAGCTTAGGCGCCAGTCTCGAAGAGACCCAGTACTTC. Translation gives CASSLGASLEETQYF.

This chain joins TRBV19 and TRBJ1-3; D may be TRBD1 (6 bases). This CDR3 is built from 16 residues. Per germline, CDR1 LNHDA and CDR2 SQIVND (reference sequence). The V end lost 5 bases, the J end lost 0 bases, and 14 bases lay between the germline ends. The CDR3 region is CASSFQTGRSGNTIYF. The CDR3 DNA reads TGTGCCAGTAGTTTCCAGACAGGCCGCTCTGGAAACACCATATATTTT.

V is TRBV9 and J is TRBJ2-3; 7 nucleotides agree with TRBD2. V dropped 4 bases and J dropped 4; count of bases not matched to a gene: 21. This CDR3 has 19 amino acids. Germline lookup yields CDR1 SGDLS and CDR2 YYNGEE. CDR3 bases: TGTGCCAGCAGCCAAGGGTACGGTCGGGACTACCCTCTCGCAGATACGCAGTATTTT. Translated: CASSQGYGRDYPLADTQYF.

The chain joins TRBV25-1 to TRBJ1-4; unclear D gene. CDR1 MGHDK and CDR2 SYGVNS come from the germline V gene. Between the trimmed V and J ends, which lost 3 bases and 9 bases, there was a span of 14 bases. The CDR3 has 14 residues. The CDR3 region has the DNA TGTGCCAGCAGTGACCCTCGCCTCCCCCAAAAACTGTTTTTT. Its translation: CASSDPRLPQKLFF. Full variable domain (remainder filled in from reference TRBV25-1 and TRBJ1-4): EADIYQTPRYLVIGTGKKITLECSQTMGHDKMYWYQQDPGMELHLIHYSYGVNSTEKGDLSSESTVSRIRTEHFPLTLESARPSHTSQYLCASSDPRLPQKLFFGSGTQLSVL.

On this clonotype itself: The conserved phenylalanine or tryptophan is not found at the CDR3 terminus, so this likely reflects a read error. V and J are TRBV25-1 and TRBJ2-7; maybe TRBD2 (5 bases). The CDR3 has 11 amino acids. Germline CDR1 MGHDK, CDR2 SYGVNS. The CDR3 DNA reads as TGTGCCAGCAACCTAGACTACGTGCAGTACTCC. Its translation is CASNLDYVQYS.

This clonotype has a handful of counts. The gene calls are TRBV10-3 and TRBJ2-7; D call uncertain. The CDR3 sequence is 11 residues long. The ends were cut back, 6 bases at V and 6 bases at J, with 9 bases in the middle. Germline CDR1 and CDR2: ENHRY and SYGVKD. The CDR3 nucleotides read TGTGCCATCAGGAGTGGGCTCGAGCAGTACTTC. Translated: CAIRSGLEQYF.

J is TRBJ1-2 and V is TRBV5-4; D might be TRBD1 (6 bases). Trimming stripped 0 bases from V and 4 bases from J, with 13 bases between. Germline CDR1 SGHNT, CDR2 YYREEE (reference sequence). This CDR3 has 15 amino acids. The CDR3 DNA follows: TGTGCCAGCAGCTTGGCTGGACAGATGGTCTATGGCTACACCTTC. It encodes CASSLAGQMVYGYTF.

The chain couples TRBV9 to TRBJ1-1, with 7 bases that match TRBD1. The CDR3 extends over 14 amino acids. The J segment lost 6 bases and the V segment lost 1 base, leaving 6 bases of the junction unmatched. Germline lookup yields CDR1 SGDLS and CDR2 YYNGEE. The CDR3 loop is CASSVTRDSAEAFF. The CDR3 nucleotides are TGTGCCAGCAGCGTAACCAGGGACAGCGCTGAAGCTTTCTTT.

This chain's CDR3 is CASSLREGAEKLFF. CDR3 bases: TGTGCCAGCAGCTTAAGGGAGGGAGCCGAAAAACTGTTTTTT. The chain links TRBV7-6 to TRBJ1-4, with D uncertain. The V end lost 2 bases, the J end lost 8 bases, and 12 bases lay between the germline ends. Germline loops: CDR1 SGHVS, CDR2 FNYEAQ. The CDR3 runs 14 residues. The whole variable domain, remainder taken from reference TRBV7-6 and TRBJ1-4, is GAGVSQSPRYKVTKRGQDVALRCDPISGHVSLYWYRQALGQGPEFLTYFNYEAQQDKSGLPNDRFSAERPEGSISTLTIQRTEQRDSAMYRCASSLREGAEKLFFGSGTQLSVL.

J is TRBJ2-5 and V is TRBV7-9; D is undetermined. The CDR3 loop spans 11 amino acids. V was clipped by 3 bases and J by 5 bases, with 4 bases between them. Per germline, CDR1 SEHNR and CDR2 FQNEAQ (reference sequence). The CDR3 DNA reads TGTGCCAGCAGCTTGGCGGAGACCCAGTACTTC. The encoded protein is CASSLAETQYF.

This clonotype has at least ten counts. The rearrangement joins TRBV29-1 to TRBJ2-5; TRBD1 matches 11 bases. Germline V CDR1 and CDR2: SQVTM, ANQGSEA. J was trimmed by 3 bases and V by 3 bases; bases with no gene match: 9. This CDR3 is 16 amino acids long. The CDR3 here is CSVEDWGTGGKETQYF. The CDR3 nucleotides read TGCAGCGTTGAGGATTGGGGGACAGGGGGAAAAGAGACCCAGTACTTC. Drawing the rest from reference TRBV29-1 and TRBJ2-5, the complete variable domain is SAVISQKPSRDICQRGTSLTIQCQVDSQVTMMFWYRQQPGQSLTLIATANQGSEATYESGFVIDKFPISRPNLTFSTLTVSNMSPEDSSIYLCSVEDWGTGGKETQYFGPGTRLLVL.

In the case of this clonotype: A much bigger clone sits one base away, suggesting this may be a read error. The chain carries TRBV6-1 and TRBJ2-3; D is uncertain. The CDR3 has 16 residues. The V gene's germline CDR1 is MNHNS and CDR2 SASEGT. As DNA, the CDR3 is TGTGCCAGCAGTTACCTCAGCGAGCAACCCACAGATACGCAGTGTTTT. Translated, it gives CASSYLSEQPTDTQCF.